Sequencing of this T cell receptor beta chain was carried out in a study of blood T cell repertoires in COVID-19. Within the 2 weeks before study entry, each person in the exposed group met a COVID-19 case. Original handling: Quantification of nucleated cells was approximated via reference gene primer amplification. Sequenced by immunoSEQ multiplex PCR; TCRdb stores in-frame clones only, minus some. The V and J calls and clone size are taken from that table; D and trimming were inferred from the DNA. Among approximately 270,000 clones listed, more than 85% were seen once. V was shortened by 5 bases and J by 7 bases, with 18 bases between the two germline ends. The CDR3 extends over 15 amino acids. Germline CDR1 and CDR2: MDHEN and SYDVKM.

Sample: PBMCs or T cells enriched from blood (not recorded which). This chain joins TRBV28 and TRBJ1-5; D unresolved. This clonotype was sampled from a man aged 40-50 years who had been exposed to COVID-19. The CDR3 loop is CASSPPDPRVQPQHF. CDR3 nucleotide sequence: TGTGCCAGCAGTCCCCCGGATCCGAGGGTGCAGCCCCAGCATTTT. Full variable domain (outside the CDR3, taken from reference TRBV28 and TRBJ1-5): DVKVTQSSRYLVKRTGEKVFLECVQDMDHENMFWYRQDPGLGLRLIYFSYDVKMKEKGDIPEGYSVSREKKERFSLILESASTNQTSMYLCASSPPDPRVQPQHFGDGTRLSIL.